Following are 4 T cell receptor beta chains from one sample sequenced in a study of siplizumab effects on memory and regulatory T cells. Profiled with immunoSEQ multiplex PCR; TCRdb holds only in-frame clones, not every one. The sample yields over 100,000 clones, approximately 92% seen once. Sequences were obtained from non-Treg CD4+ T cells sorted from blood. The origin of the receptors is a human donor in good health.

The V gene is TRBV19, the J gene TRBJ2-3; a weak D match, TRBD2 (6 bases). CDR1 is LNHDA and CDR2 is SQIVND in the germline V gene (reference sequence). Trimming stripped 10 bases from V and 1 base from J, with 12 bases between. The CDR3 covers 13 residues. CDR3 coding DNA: TGTGCCACCGGGGGAGGAGGCACAGATACGCAGTATTTT. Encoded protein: CATGGGGTDTQYF.

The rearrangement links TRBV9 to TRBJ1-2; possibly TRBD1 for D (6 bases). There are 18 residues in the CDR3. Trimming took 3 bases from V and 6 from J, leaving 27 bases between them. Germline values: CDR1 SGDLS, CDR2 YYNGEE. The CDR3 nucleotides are TGTGCCAGCAGCGGGACCAACGCCGCGCCGGGCAGGGGCGATGGCTACACCTTC. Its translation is CASSGTNAAPGRGDGYTF.

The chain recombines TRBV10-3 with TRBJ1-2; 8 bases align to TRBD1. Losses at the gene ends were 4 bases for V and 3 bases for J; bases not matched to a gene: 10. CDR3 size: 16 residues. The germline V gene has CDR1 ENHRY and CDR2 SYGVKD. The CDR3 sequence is CAISGQTGQDYYGYTF. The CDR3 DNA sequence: TGTGCCATCAGTGGACAGACGGGACAGGACTACTATGGCTACACCTTC.

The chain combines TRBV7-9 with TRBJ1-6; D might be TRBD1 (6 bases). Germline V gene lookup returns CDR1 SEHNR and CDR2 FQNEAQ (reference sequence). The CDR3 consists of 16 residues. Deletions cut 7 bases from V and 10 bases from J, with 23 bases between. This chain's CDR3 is CASTRLTGLFRSPLHF. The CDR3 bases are TGTGCCAGCACTCGGTTAACAGGGCTGTTCCGATCACCCCTCCACTTT.